The sample holds one count of the clone carrying this T cell receptor beta chain. The target antigen is unknown. Partitioning of CD4+ cells yielded a CD45RA+ naive subset and a CD45RA-negative memory subset. These data originate in a study of shared clonotypes between healthy human individuals. Findings of the study overall: Among donors, sharing of clonotypes was expected to be affected by sequencing depth. Represented diversity, genetic and exposure-history alike, was limited by few donors. Richness estimates generally favored naive over memory subsets.

This CDR3 has 15 residues. With 2 bases clipped from V and 0 bases from J, the junction kept 2 bases outside the gene matches. Germline V lookup: CDR1 SGHNT, CDR2 YYREEE (reference sequence). TCRdb's copy holds only in-frame clones and misses some; the assay was immunoSEQ multiplex PCR. The repertoire holds around 700,000 clones, with about two thirds as singletons. The chain carries TRBV5-4 and TRBJ2-5; the match to TRBD1 covers 9 bases. The sequenced sample consisted of memory CD4+ T cells sorted from blood. Described subset: CD45RA-negative fraction. The clonotype comes from a woman younger than 45 in good health. CDR3 amino acids: CASSLGTGYQETQYF. CDR3 sequence (DNA): TGTGCCAGCAGCTTAGGGACAGGGTACCAAGAGACCCAGTACTTC.